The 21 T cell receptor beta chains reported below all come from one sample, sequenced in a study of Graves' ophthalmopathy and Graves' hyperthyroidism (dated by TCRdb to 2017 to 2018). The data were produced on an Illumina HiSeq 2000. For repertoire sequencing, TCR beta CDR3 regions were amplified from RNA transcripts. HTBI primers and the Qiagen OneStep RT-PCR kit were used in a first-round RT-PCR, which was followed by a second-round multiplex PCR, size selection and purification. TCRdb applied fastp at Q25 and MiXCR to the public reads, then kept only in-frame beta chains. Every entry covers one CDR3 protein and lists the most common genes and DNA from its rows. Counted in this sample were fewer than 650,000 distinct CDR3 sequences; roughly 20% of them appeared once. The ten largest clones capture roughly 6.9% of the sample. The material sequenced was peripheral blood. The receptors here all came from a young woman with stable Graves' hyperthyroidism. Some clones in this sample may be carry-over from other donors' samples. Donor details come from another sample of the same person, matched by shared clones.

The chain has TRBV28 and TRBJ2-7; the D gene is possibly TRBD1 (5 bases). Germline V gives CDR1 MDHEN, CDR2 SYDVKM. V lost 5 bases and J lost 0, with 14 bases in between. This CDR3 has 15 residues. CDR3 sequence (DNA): TGTGCCAGCAGTCTAACTGGCAGGGCCTCCTACGAGCAGTACTTC. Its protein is CASSLTGRASYEQYF.

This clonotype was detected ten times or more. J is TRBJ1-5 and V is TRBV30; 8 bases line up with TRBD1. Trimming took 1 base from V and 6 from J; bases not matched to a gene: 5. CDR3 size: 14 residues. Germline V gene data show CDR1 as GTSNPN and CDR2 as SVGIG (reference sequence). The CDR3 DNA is TGTGCCTGGAGTGGTGGACAGGGTCGTCAGCCCCAGCATTTT. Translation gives CAWSGGQGRQPQHF.

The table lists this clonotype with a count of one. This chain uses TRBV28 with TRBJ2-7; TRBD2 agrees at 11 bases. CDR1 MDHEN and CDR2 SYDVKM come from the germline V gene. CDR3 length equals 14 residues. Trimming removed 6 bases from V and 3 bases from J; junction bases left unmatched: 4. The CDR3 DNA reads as TGTGCCAGCAGAGCGGGACTAGCGGTCTACGAGCAGTACTTC. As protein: CASRAGLAVYEQYF.

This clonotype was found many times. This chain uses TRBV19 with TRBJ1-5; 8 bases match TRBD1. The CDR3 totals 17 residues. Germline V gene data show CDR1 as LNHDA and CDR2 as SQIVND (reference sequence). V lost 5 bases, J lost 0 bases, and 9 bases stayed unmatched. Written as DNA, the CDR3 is TGTGCCAGTAGTTCCCTGGGACAGGAGTATAGCAATCAGCCCCAGCATTTT. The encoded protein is CASSSLGQEYSNQPQHF.

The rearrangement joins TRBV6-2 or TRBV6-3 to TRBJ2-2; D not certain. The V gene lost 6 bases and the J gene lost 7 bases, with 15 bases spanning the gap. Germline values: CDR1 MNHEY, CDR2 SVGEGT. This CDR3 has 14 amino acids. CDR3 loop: CASRGKAGYGELFF. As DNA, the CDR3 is TGTGCCAGCAGGGGTAAAGCCGGATACGGGGAGCTGTTTTTT.

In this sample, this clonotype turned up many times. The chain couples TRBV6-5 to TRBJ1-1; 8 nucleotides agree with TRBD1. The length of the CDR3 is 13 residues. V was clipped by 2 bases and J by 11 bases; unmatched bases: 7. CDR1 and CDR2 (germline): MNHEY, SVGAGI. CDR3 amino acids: CASSYQGQGGAFF. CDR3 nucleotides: TGTGCCAGCAGTTACCAAGGACAGGGAGGTGCTTTCTTT.

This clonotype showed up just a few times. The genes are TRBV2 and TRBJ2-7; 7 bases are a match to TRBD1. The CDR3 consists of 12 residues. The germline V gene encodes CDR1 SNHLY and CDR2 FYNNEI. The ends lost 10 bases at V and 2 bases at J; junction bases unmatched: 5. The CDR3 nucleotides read TGTGCCACCCGGACAGGAACCTACGAGCAGTACTTC. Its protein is CATRTGTYEQYF.

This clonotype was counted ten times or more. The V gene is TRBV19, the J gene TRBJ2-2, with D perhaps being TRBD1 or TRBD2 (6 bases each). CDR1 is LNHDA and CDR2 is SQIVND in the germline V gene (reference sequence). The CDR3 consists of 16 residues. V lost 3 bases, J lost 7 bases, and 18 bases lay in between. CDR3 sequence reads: CASSMRAGEGGGELFF. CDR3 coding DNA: TGTGCCAGTAGTATGCGAGCGGGTGAAGGGGGCGGGGAGCTGTTTTTT.

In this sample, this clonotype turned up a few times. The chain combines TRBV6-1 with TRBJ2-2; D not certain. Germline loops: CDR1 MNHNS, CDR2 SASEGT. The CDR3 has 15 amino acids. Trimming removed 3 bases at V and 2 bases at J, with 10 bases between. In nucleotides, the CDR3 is TGTGCCAGCAGTGATGAGAGGCAAAACACCGGGGAGCTGTTTTTT. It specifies CASSDERQNTGELFF.

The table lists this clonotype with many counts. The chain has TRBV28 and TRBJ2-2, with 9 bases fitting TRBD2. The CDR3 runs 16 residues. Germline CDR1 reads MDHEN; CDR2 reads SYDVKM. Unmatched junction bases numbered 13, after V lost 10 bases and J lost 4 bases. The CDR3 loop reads CATPGREGPSTGELFF. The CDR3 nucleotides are TGTGCCACCCCCGGGCGGGAGGGCCCAAGCACCGGGGAGCTGTTTTTT.

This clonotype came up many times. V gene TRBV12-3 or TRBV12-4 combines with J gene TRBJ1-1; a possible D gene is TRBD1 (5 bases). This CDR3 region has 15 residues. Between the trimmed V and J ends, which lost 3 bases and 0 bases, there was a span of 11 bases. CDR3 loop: CASSLSTVMNTEAFF. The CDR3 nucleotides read TGTGCCAGCAGTTTGTCGACAGTTATGAACACTGAAGCTTTCTTT.

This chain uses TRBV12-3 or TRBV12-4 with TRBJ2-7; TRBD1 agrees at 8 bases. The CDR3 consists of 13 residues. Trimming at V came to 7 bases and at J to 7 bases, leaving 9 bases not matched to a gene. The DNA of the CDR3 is TGTGCCAGCACGAACCGACAGGGGAAGGAGCAGTACTTC. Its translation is CASTNRQGKEQYF.

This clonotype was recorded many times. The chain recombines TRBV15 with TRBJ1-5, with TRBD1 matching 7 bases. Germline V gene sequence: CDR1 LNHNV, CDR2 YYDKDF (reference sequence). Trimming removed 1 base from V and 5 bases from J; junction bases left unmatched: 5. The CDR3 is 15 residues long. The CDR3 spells CATSRGTGEDQPQHF. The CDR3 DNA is TGTGCCACCAGCAGAGGAACAGGGGAGGATCAGCCCCAGCATTTT.

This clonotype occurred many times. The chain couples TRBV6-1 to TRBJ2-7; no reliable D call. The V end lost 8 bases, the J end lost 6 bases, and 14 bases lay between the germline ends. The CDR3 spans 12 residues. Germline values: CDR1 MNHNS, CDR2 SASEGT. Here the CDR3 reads CASGVSDVEQYF. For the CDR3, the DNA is TGTGCCAGCGGTGTGTCCGACGTCGAGCAGTACTTC.

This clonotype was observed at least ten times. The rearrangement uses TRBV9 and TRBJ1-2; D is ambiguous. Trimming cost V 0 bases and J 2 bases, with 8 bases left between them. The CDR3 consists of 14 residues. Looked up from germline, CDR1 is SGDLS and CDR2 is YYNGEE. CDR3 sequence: CASSVATGNYGYTF. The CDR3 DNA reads TGTGCCAGCAGCGTAGCTACGGGGAACTATGGCTACACCTTC.

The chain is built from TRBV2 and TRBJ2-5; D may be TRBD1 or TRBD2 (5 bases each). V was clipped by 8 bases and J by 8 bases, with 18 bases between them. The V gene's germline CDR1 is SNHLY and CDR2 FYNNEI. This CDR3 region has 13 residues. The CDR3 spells CASGDVHHRTQYF. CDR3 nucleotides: TGTGCCAGCGGGGACGTACATCATCGTACCCAGTACTTC.

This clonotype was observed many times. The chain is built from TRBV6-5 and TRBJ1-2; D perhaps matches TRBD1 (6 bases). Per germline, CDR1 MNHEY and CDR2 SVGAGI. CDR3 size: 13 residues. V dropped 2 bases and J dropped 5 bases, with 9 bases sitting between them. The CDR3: CASSYPGTYGYTF. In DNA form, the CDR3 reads TGTGCCAGCAGTTACCCCGGGACATATGGCTACACCTTC.

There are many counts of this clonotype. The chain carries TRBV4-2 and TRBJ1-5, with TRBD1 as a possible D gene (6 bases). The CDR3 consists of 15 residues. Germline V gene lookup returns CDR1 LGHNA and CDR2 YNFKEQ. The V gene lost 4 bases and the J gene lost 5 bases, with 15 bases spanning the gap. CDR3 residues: CASSLTQGSDQPQHF. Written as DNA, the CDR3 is TGTGCCAGCAGCCTAACTCAGGGGTCGGATCAGCCCCAGCATTTT.

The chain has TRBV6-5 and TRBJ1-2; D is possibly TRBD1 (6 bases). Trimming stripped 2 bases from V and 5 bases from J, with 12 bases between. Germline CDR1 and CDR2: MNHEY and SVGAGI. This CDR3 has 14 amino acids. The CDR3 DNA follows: TGTGCCAGCAGTTACGGGACACATCGTTATGGCTACACCTTC. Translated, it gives CASSYGTHRYGYTF.

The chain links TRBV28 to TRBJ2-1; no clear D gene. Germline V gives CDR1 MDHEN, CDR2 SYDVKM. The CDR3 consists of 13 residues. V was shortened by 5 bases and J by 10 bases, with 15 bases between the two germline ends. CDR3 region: CASSRAGNLEQFF. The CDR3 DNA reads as TGTGCCAGCAGTAGGGCAGGAAACCTAGAGCAGTTCTTC.

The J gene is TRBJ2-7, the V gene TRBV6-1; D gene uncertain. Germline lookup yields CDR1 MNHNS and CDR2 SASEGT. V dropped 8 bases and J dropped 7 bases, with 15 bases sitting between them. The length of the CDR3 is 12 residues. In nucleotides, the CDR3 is TGTGCCAGCGGCGAAGGAAGAGTGGAGCAGTACTTC. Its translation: CASGEGRVEQYF.